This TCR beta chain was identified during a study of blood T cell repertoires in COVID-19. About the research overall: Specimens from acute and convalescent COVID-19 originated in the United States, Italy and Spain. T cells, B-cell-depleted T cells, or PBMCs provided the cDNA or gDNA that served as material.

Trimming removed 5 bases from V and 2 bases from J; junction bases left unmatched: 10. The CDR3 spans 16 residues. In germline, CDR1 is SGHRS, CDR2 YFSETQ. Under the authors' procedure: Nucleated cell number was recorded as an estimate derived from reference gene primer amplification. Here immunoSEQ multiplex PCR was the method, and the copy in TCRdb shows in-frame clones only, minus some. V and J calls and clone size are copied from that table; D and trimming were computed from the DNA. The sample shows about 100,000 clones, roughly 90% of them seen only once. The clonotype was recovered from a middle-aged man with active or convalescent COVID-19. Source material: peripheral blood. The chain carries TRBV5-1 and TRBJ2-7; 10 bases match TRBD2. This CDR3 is CASRYALAGDAYEQYF. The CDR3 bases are TGCGCCAGCAGGTATGCTCTAGCGGGAGATGCCTACGAGCAGTACTTC.